The T cell receptor beta chain described here comes from a study of blood T cell repertoires in COVID-19. V dropped 0 bases and J dropped 0 bases, with 3 bases sitting between them. Germline V lookup: CDR1 MNHNS, CDR2 SASEGT. The CDR3 is 14 residues long. Using immunoSEQ multiplex PCR, the repertoire was profiled, and TCRdb retains in-frame clones only, with some absent. The sample lists some 97,000 clones; about 89% were seen once. The sample consisted of peripheral blood. The source is a man in his sixties with acute or convalescent COVID-19. The chain carries TRBV6-1 and TRBJ2-1; unclear D gene. CDR3 residues: CASSEASSYNEQFF. CDR3 bases: TGTGCCAGCAGTGAAGCTAGCTCCTACAATGAGCAGTTCTTC.